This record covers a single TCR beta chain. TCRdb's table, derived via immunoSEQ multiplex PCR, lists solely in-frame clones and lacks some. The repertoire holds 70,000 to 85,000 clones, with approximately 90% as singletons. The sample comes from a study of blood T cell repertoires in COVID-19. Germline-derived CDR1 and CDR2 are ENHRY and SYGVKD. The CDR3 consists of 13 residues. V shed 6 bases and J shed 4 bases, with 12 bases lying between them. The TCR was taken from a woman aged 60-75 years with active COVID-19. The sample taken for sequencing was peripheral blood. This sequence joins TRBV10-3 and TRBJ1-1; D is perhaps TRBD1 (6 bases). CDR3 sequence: CAIRGTGLTEAFF. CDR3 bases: TGTGCCATCAGGGGAACAGGGCTCACTGAAGCTTTCTTT.